This T cell receptor beta chain came from a study of lymphopenia after photon versus proton radiotherapy. Overall study findings and caveats: Authors raise, but do not show, better survival with proton therapy. Photon-treated patients lost naive T cells and TCR diversity; proton-treated stayed stable.

Profiling relied on immunoSEQ multiplex PCR, and the TCRdb table lists in-frame clones only, not all of them. Among 20,000 to 25,000 clones listed, about 89% were seen once. The CDR3 length is 15 residues. Germline trimming cut 0 bases from V and 2 bases from J; bases unmatched to any gene: 2. With regard to this clone: The target antigen is unknown.

The source material was peripheral blood, sampled from a patient treated with proton-based radiotherapy. This TCR was sampled from a man older than 75 with esophageal cancer. V and J are TRBV23-1 and TRBJ2-7, with TRBD1 matching over 9 bases. TRBV23-1 is filed as an ORF, its function uncertain. The CDR3 nucleotides are TGCGCCAGCAGTCAATCCGGACAGGGGCCCTACGAGCAGTACTTC. It is translated as CASSQSGQGPYEQYF.